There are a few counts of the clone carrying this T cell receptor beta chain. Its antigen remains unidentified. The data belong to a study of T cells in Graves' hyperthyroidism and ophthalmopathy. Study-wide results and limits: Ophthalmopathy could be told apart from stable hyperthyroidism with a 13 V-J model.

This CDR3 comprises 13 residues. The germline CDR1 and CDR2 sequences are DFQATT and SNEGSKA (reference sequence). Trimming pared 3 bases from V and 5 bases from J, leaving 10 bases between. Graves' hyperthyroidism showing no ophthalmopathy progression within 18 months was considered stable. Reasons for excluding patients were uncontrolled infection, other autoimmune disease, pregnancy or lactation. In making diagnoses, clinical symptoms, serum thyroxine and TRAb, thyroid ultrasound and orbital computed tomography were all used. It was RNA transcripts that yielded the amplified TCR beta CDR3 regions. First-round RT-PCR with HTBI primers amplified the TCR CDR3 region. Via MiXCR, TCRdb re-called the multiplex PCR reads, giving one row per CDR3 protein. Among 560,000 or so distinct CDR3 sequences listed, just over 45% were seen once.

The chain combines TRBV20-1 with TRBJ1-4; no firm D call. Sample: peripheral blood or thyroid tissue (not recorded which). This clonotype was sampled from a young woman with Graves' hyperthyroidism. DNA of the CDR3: TGCAGTGCTAGTCCCAGAACAAATGAAAAACTGTTTTTT. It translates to CSASPRTNEKLFF.